Listed below are T cell receptor beta chains from one sample, sequenced in a study of cytomegalovirus exposure and HLA in healthy donors. Sequencing was performed with immunoSEQ multiplex PCR; in TCRdb, only in-frame clones are kept and a portion is missing. The repertoire holds 100,000 to 150,000 clones, approximately 85% seen once, with about 11% in the top ten. Sample: PBMCs. The receptors derive from a male donor in good health and CMV-seropositive. Both conserved end residues are part of each CDR3. D genes are given only for firm matches. The size entry is marked missing in some rows and otherwise reads once, few, many or a size class.

>TRBJ2-1|TRBV28|.|.
CASTHSSSYNEQFF
TGTGCCAGCACCCACTCGAGCTCCTACAATGAGCAGTTCTTC
>TRBJ1-5|TRBV4-2|TRBD1|.
CASSQDDGTGAKPQHF
TGTGCCAGCAGCCAGGATGACGGGACAGGGGCGAAGCCCCAGCATTTT
>TRBJ1-5|TRBV10-3|.|.
CAISETFHTQPQHF
TGTGCCATCAGTGAGACCTTTCACACTCAGCCCCAGCATTTT
>TRBJ2-7|TRBV27|.|.
CASSWGRNSYEQYF
TGTGCCAGCAGTTGGGGCAGGAACTCCTACGAGCAGTACTTC
>TRBJ2-1|TRBV19|TRBD2|.
CASRSGTSSYNEQFF
TGTGCCAGTCGAAGCGGGACCAGCTCCTACAATGAGCAGTTCTTC
>TRBJ1-1|TRBV29-1|TRBD1|.
CSVGAGGTEAFF
TGCAGCGTTGGGGCAGGGGGCACTGAAGCTTTCTTT
>TRBJ1-5|TRBV28|.|.
CASSLWGGQPQHF
TGTGCCAGCAGTTTGTGGGGGGGGCAGCCCCAGCATTTT
>TRBJ1-2|TRBV4-3|.|.
CASSQDFAQGRTGYTF
TGCGCCAGCAGCCAAGATTTCGCCCAGGGGAGAACTGGCTACACCTTC
>TRBJ2-7|TRBV28|TRBD1|.
CASSLSTGTGAYEQYF
TGTGCCAGCAGTTTATCCACCGGGACAGGGGCCTACGAGCAGTACTTC
>TRBJ2-7|TRBV13|.|.
CASSLRGPHEQYF
TGTGCCAGCAGCTTAAGGGGTCCCCACGAGCAGTACTTC
>TRBJ2-7|TRBV27|TRBD2|.
CASSLSASGSNEQYF
TGTGCCAGCAGTTTATCGGCTAGCGGGAGCAACGAGCAGTACTTC
>TRBJ2-3|TRBV10-3|TRBD2|.
CAISASGSTSTDTQYF
TGTGCCATCAGTGCTAGCGGCTCGACTAGCACAGATACGCAGTATTTT
>TRBJ2-1|TRBV7-7|.|.
CASSPDRGNEQFF
TGTGCTAGCAGCCCAGACCGGGGCAATGAGCAGTTCTTC
>TRBJ2-7|TRBV28|TRBD2|.
CASSWGSGSSYEQYF
TGTGCCAGCAGTTGGGGTAGCGGGAGCTCCTACGAGCAGTACTTC
>TRBJ2-7|TRBV7-9|TRBD2|.
CASSPVGAGGFYEQYF
TGTGCCAGCAGCCCCGTGGGAGCGGGAGGTTTCTACGAGCAGTACTTC
>TRBJ2-1|TRBV19|TRBD2|.
CASSIVAGGFDEQFF
TGTGCCAGTAGTATTGTTGCGGGAGGGTTCGATGAGCAGTTCTTC
>TRBJ2-7|TRBV10-3|TRBD2|.
CAISTKSGSAYEQYF
TGTGCCATCAGTACAAAGAGCGGGAGCGCTTACGAGCAGTACTTC
>TRBJ2-7|TRBV19|.|.
CASSINRASSYEQYF
TGTGCCAGTAGTATTAACAGGGCGAGCTCCTACGAGCAGTACTTC
>TRBJ2-3|TRBV7-3|.|.
CASSLMQVTDTQYF
TGTGCCAGCAGCTTAATGCAGGTCACAGATACGCAGTATTTT
>TRBJ2-2|TRBV11-3|.|.
CASKNEPGSGELFF
TGTGCCAGTAAAAATGAGCCGGGGTCCGGGGAGCTGTTTTTT
>TRBJ1-6|TRBV6-5|TRBD1|.
CASSYSRTGPSPLHF
TGTGCCAGCAGTTACTCCAGGACAGGGCCCTCACCCCTCCACTTT
>TRBJ2-3|TRBV9|.|.
CASSAGVPTDTQYF
TGTGCCAGCAGCGCGGGAGTACCCACAGATACGCAGTATTTT
>TRBJ2-7|TRBV7-9|.|.
CASSTDLSYEQYF
TGTGCCAGCAGCACGGACTTATCCTACGAGCAGTACTTC
>TRBJ1-2|TRBV7-9|.|.
CASSRSSWGPGDYGYTF
TGTGCCAGCAGCCGGTCGTCTTGGGGCCCGGGTGACTATGGCTACACCTTC
>TRBJ2-7|TRBV19|.|.
CASSMSFSGEQYF
TGTGCCAGTAGTATGTCTTTCTCGGGAGAGCAGTACTTC
>TRBJ2-5|TRBV29-1|.|.
CSVASPEQYF
TGCAGCGTTGCGAGCCCGGAGCAGTACTTC
>TRBJ1-4|TRBV6-5|.|.
CASSGAGAGEKLFF
TGTGCCAGCAGCGGCGCGGGGGCAGGGGAAAAACTGTTTTTT
>TRBJ2-3|TRBV7-3|TRBD2|.
CASSIGLERGTDTQYF
TGTGCCAGCAGCATAGGACTAGAAAGGGGAACAGATACGCAGTATTTT
>TRBJ2-7|TRBV13|TRBD2|.
CASSLGGGGNSYEQYF
TGTGCCAGCAGCTTAGGCGGGGGAGGGAACTCCTACGAGCAGTACTTC
>TRBJ2-1|TRBV27|.|.
CASCSGLSYNEQFF
TGTGCCAGCTGCTCTGGGCTCTCCTACAATGAGCAGTTCTTC
>TRBJ2-7|TRBV14|TRBD2|.
CASSRRPGGRDIIYEQYF
TGTGCCAGCAGCCGGCGACCGGGGGGGCGGGATATTATCTACGAGCAGTACTTC
>TRBJ2-7|TRBV19|TRBD1|.
CASSTLPGQQKGVGYEQYF
TGTGCCAGTAGTACCCTCCCGGGACAGCAAAAGGGGGTAGGCTACGAGCAGTACTTC
>TRBJ1-2|TRBV29-1|.|.
CSVDRGAPAGYTF
TGCAGCGTTGATCGGGGGGCACCGGCTGGCTACACCTTC
>TRBJ2-7|TRBV11-2|.|.
CASSLNPESSYEQYF
TGTGCCAGCAGCTTAAACCCCGAGTCCTCCTACGAGCAGTACTTC
>TRBJ1-5|TRBV7-2|.|few
CASSLDGGQPQHF
TGTGCCAGCAGCCTAGATGGCGGACAGCCCCAGCATTTT
>TRBJ2-7|TRBV28|TRBD2|.
CASSSASGNSYEQYF
TGTGCCAGCAGCTCCGCTAGCGGGAACTCCTACGAGCAGTACTTC
>TRBJ2-1|TRBV7-9|TRBD2|.
CASSLPATSGSDNEQFF
TGTGCCAGCAGCTTACCTGCGACTAGCGGGAGCGACAATGAGCAGTTCTTC
>TRBJ2-7|TRBV7-2|TRBD2|.
CASSSLTSPGQYF
TGTGCCAGCAGCTCCCTGACTAGCCCCGGGCAGTACTTC
>TRBJ1-5|TRBV28|TRBD1|.
CASSFETGAGMQPQHF
TGTGCCAGCAGTTTCGAGACAGGGGCCGGGATGCAGCCCCAGCATTTT
>TRBJ1-1|TRBV4-2|TRBD1|.
CASSQVSRGSTEAFF
TGTGCCAGCAGCCAAGTAAGCAGGGGGAGCACTGAAGCTTTCTTT
>TRBJ1-6|TRBV30|TRBD1|.
CAWSGQNNSPLHF
TGTGCCTGGTCGGGACAGAATAATTCACCCCTCCACTTT
>TRBJ2-1|TRBV5-1|TRBD1|.
CASSPGTAPYNEQFF
TGCGCCAGCTCCCCTGGGACAGCGCCGTACAATGAGCAGTTCTTC
>TRBJ2-1|TRBV7-9|TRBD1|.
CASSLTGGSEQFF
TGTGCCAGCAGCCTGACAGGGGGTAGTGAGCAGTTCTTC
>TRBJ2-7|TRBV10-1|TRBD1|.
CASRQGAYEQYF
TGCGCCAGCCGACAGGGCGCTTACGAGCAGTACTTC
>TRBJ2-1|TRBV10-3|.|.
CAISVPDIFNEQFF
TGTGCCATCAGTGTTCCGGACATTTTCAATGAGCAGTTCTTC
>TRBJ2-1|TRBV10-3|.|.
CAISERDTGWNEQFF
TGTGCCATCAGTGAGCGTGACACCGGCTGGAATGAGCAGTTCTTC